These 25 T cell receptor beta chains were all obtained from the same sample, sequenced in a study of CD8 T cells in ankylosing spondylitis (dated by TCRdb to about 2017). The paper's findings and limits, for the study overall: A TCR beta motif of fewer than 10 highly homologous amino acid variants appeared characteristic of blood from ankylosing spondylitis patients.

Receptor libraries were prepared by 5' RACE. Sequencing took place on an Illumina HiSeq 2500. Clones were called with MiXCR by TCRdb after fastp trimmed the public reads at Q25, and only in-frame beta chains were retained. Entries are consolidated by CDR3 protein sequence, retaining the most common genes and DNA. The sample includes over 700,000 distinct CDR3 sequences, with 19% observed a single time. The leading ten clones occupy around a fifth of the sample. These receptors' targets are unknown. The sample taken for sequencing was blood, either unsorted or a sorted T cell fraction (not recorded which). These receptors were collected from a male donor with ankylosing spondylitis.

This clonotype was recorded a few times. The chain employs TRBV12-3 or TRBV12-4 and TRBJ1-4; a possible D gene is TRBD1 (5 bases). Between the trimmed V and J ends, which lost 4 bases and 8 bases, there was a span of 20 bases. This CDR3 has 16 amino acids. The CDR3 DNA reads TGTGCCAGCAGTTCCGGGGTGGCAGGGAGAGGGGAAAAACTGTTTTTT. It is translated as CASSSGVAGRGEKLFF.

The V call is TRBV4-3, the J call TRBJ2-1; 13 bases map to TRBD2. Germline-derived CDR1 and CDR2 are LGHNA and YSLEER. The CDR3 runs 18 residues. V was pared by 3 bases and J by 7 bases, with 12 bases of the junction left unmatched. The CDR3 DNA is TGCGCCAGCAGCCAGTCCTCTGGACTAGCGGGAGCTCGGAATGAGCAGTTCTTC. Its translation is CASSQSSGLAGARNEQFF.

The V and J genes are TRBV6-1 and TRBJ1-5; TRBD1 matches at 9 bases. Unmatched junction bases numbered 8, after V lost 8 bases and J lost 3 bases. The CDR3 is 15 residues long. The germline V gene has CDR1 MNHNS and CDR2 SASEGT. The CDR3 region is CASLDGTGNNQPQHF. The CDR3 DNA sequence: TGTGCCAGCCTTGACGGGACAGGGAACAATCAGCCCCAGCATTTT.

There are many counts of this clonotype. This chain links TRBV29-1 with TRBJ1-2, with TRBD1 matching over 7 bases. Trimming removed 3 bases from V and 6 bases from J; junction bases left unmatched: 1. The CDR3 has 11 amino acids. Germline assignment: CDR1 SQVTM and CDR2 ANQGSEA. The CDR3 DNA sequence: TGCAGCGTTGAGCAGGGGGATGGCTACACCTTC. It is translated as CSVEQGDGYTF.

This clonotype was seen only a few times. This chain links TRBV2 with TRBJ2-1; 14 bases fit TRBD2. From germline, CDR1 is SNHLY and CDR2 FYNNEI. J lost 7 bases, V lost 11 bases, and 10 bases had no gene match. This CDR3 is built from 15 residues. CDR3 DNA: TGTGCCGGGGGTCGACTAGCGGGAGGGGTAAATGAGCAGTTCTTC. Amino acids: CAGGRLAGGVNEQFF.

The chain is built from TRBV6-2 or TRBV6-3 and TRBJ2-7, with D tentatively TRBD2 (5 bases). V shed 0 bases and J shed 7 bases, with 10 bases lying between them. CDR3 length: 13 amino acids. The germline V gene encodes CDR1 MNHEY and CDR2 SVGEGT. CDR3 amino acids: CASSYSVALEQYF. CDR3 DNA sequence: TGTGCCAGCAGTTACTCGGTAGCGCTGGAGCAGTACTTC.

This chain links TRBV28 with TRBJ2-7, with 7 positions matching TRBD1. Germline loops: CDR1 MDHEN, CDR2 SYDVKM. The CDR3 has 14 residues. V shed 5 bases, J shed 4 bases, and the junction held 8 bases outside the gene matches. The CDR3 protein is CASSAGTVIYEQYF. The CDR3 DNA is TGTGCCAGCAGTGCCGGGACAGTGATATACGAGCAGTACTTC.

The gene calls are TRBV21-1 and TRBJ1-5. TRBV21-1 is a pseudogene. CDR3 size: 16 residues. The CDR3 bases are TGTGCCAGCAGCAAAAAGGCAGACCTTAGCAATCAGCCCCAGCATTTT. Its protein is CASSKKADLSNQPQHF.

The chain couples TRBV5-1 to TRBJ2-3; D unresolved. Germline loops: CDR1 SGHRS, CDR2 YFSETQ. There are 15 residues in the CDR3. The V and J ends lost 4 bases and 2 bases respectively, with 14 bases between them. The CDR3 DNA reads TGCGCCAGCAGCATACCGACGAGCACCACAGATACGCAGTATTTT. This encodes CASSIPTSTTDTQYF.

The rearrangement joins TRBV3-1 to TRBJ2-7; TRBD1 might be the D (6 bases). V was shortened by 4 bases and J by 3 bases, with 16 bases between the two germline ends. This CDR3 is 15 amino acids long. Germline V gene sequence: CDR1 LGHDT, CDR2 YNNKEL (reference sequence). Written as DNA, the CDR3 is TGTGCCAGCAGCCTGAGAGGGACACCTTACTACGAGCAGTACTTC. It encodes CASSLRGTPYYEQYF.

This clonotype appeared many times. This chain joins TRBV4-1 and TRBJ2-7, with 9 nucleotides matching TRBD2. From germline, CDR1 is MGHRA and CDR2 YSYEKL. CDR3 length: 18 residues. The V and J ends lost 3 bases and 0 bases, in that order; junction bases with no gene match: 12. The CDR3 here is CASSQVPGLARLSYEQYF. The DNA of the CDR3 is TGCGCCAGCAGCCAGGTACCTGGACTAGCGAGACTCTCCTACGAGCAGTACTTC.

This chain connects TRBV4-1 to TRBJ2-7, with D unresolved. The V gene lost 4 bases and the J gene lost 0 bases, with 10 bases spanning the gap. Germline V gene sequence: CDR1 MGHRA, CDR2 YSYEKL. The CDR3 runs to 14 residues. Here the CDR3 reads CASSPRHPSYEQYF. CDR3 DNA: TGCGCCAGCAGCCCCCGCCACCCCTCCTACGAGCAGTACTTC.

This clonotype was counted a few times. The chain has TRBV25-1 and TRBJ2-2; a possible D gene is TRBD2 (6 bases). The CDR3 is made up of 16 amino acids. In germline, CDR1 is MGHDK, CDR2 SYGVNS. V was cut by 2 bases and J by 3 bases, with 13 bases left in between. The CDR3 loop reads CASSEIGGGHTGELFF. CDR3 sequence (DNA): TGTGCCAGCAGTGAAATTGGGGGAGGTCACACCGGGGAGCTGTTTTTT.

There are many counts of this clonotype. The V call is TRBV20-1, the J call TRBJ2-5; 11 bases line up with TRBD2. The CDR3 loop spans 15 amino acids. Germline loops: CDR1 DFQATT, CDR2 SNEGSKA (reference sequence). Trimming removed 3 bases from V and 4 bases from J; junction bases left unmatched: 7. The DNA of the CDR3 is TGCAGTGCTAGTTTAGCGGGGGGGCCTCGAGAGACCCAGTACTTC. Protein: CSASLAGGPRETQYF.

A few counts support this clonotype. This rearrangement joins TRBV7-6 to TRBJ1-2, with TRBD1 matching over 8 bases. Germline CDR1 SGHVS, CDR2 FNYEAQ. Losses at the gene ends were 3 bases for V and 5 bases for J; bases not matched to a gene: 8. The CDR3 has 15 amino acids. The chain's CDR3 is CASSLAGQGEYGYTF. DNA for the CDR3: TGTGCCAGCAGCTTGGCCGGACAGGGAGAGTATGGCTACACCTTC.

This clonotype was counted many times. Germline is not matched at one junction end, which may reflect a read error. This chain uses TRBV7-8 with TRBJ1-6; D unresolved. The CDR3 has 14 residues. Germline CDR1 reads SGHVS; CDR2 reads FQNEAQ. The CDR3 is CASSLDGDNSPLHF. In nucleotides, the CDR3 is TGTGCCAGCAGCTTAGACGGGGATAATTCTCCCCTCCACTTT. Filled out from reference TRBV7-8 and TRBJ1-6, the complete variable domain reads GAGVSQSPRYKVAKRGQDVALRCDPISGHVSLFWYQQALGQGPEFLTYFQNEAQLDKSGLPSDRFFAERPEGSVSTLKIQRTQQEDSAVYLCASSLDGDNSPLHFGNGTRLTVT.

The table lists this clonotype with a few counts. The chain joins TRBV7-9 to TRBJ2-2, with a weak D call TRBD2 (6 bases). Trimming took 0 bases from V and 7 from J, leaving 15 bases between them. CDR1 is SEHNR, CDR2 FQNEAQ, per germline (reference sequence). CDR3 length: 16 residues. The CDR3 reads CASSLAAASDSGELFF. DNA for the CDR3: TGTGCCAGCAGCTTAGCGGCGGCTAGCGACAGCGGGGAGCTGTTTTTT.

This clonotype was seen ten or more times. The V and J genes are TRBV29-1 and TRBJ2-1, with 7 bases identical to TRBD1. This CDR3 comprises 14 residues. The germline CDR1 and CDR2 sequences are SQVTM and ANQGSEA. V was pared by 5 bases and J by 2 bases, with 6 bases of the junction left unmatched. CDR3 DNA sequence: TGCAGCGTTAGTAACAGGGGAGCCTACAATGAGCAGTTCTTC. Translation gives CSVSNRGAYNEQFF.

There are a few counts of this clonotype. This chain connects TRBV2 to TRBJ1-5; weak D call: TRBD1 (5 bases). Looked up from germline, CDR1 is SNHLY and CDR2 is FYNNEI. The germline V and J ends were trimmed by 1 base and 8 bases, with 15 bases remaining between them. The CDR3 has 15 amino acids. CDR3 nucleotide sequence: TGTGCCAGCAGTGAAGTGGCTACGGGGCCTGAGCCCCAGCATTTT. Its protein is CASSEVATGPEPQHF.

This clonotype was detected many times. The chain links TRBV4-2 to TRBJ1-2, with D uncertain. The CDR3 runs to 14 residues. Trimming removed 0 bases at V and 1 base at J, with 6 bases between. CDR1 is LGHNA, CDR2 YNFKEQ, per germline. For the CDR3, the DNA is TGTGCCAGCAGCCAAGAGATAGATAACTATGGCTACACCTTC. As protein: CASSQEIDNYGYTF.

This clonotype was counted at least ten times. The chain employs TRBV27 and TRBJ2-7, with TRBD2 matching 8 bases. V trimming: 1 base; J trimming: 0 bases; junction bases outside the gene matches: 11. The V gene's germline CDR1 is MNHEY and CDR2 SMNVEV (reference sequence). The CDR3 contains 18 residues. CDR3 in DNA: TGTGCCAGCAGTTTATTTCCTATGGTAGCGGGGACCTCCTACGAGCAGTACTTC. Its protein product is CASSLFPMVAGTSYEQYF.

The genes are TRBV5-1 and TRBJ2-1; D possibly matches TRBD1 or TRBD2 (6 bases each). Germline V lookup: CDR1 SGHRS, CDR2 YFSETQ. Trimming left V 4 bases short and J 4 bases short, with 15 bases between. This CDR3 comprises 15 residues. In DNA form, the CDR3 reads TGCGCCAGCAGCAGCTCGGGGGCGGGATACAATGAGCAGTTCTTC. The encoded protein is CASSSSGAGYNEQFF.

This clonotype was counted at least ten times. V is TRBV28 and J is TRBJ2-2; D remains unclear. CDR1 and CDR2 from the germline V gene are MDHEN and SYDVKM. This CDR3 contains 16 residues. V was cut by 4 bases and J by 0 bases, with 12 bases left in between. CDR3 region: CASSSTESANTGELFF. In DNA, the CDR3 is TGTGCCAGCAGTTCAACGGAGTCAGCGAACACCGGGGAGCTGTTTTTT.

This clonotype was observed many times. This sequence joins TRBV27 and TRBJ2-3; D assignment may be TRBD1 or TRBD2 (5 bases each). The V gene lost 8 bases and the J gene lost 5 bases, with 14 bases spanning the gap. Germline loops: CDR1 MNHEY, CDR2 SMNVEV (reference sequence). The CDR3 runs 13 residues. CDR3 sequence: CASRMGELDTQYF. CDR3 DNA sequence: TGTGCCAGCCGGATGGGGGAATTAGATACGCAGTATTTT.

Here the CDR3 reads CAWSEDREAFF. Written as DNA, the CDR3 is TGTGCCTGGAGTGAAGACAGGGAAGCTTTCTTT. This sequence joins TRBV30 and TRBJ1-1, with a weak D call TRBD1 (6 bases). The CDR3 sequence is 11 residues long. Germline CDR1 reads GTSNPN; CDR2 reads SVGIG (reference sequence). The V end lost 1 base, the J end lost 8 bases, and 8 bases lay between the germline ends.